What follows is one TCR beta chain and its context. Germline assignment: CDR1 SQVTM and CDR2 ANQGSEA. The CDR3 has 12 residues. Trimming pared 3 bases from V and 5 bases from J, leaving 11 bases between. The protocol was immunoSEQ multiplex PCR, while the TCRdb copy is restricted to in-frame clones and leaves out a portion. This table holds about 53,000 clones, around nine tenths found once. The sample is drawn from a study of OX40 agonist ivuxolimab in advanced cancers. The origin of this receptor is an adult with an advanced solid tumor such as melanoma, head and neck, liver or kidney cancer. The sample in question was CD4+ or CD8+ T cells sorted from blood, obtained in a trial of the OX40 agonist ivuxolimab. V usage is TRBV29-1 and J usage is TRBJ2-7; D is possibly TRBD2 (5 bases). CDR3: CSVDGVRNEQYF. In nucleotides, the CDR3 is TGCAGCGTTGACGGGGTGAGGAACGAGCAGTACTTC.